What follows is one TCR beta chain and its context. This clonotype has ten or more counts. It lacks a known antigen. Base qualities are not provided; no much larger clone lies one nucleotide away. This beta chain is an unintended read in a library built for alpha chains; its size means little. Sample time point, as interpreted from the label and publication: sample taken at primary tumor resection. Donors were 72 patients with early-stage, untreated non-small cell lung cancer from the lung TRACERx cohort. For TCR sequencing, whole RNA was extracted from tumor and nontumor lung tissue, or from cryopreserved PBMC samples, and no cell sorting was done. Patients were selected for TCR sequencing only if sufficient RNA was available from at least two tumor regions. Before being selected, tumor and adjacent nontumor lung specimens were reviewed by a lung pathologist. CDR3 length: 14 amino acids, cysteine to phenylalanine. Only the CDR3 DNA stays, 42 bases, in frame from base 1. The germline V gene (reference sequence) provides CDR1 SGHNT and CDR2 YYREEE. Clipping removes 2 bases from V and 3 bases from J, with 2 as the unmatched junction base count.

The sample belongs to a study of spatial heterogeneity in lung cancer (dated by TCRdb to between 2018 and 2021). Notes on the research overall: Beta-chain transcripts were consistently detected in greater numbers than alpha-chain transcripts, which likely reflects a higher abundance of beta-chain transcripts. In tumor regions, TCR transcript counts showed a strong correlation with a T cell transcriptional module score from matched bulk RNA-seq. In the raw uncorrected reads, each unique combination of TCR and UMI appeared on average more than ten times. In non-small cell lung cancer, the study made a quantitative comparison of TCR alpha and beta repertoires among multiple tumor regions, matched nontumor lung and blood. The study linked features of the TCR repertoire to counts of nonsynonymous mutations, which were determined by whole-exome sequencing of tumor tissue. At surgery, some 200 tumor regions, approximately 64 matched nontumor lung samples and 45 to 60 PBMC samples were TCR-sequenced for both alpha and beta chains.

The receptor library was made with 5' RACE. TCRdb shows the sequencer as NextSeq 500. In the TCR library protocol, a unique molecular identifier was attached to each TCR cDNA molecule so that PCR and sequencing errors could be corrected. The paper's processing steps were these. TCR identification, UMI-based error correction and CDR3 extraction were all carried out with Decombinator tools. TCRs above a frequency of 2 per 1,000, corresponding to the top 1% of the tumor frequency distribution, were defined as expanded. Expanded tumor TCRs were classed as regional if statistically deemed absent (corrected P<0.05) from at least one tumor region, otherwise ubiquitous. Rényi diversity was computed with the R vegan package after subsampling each repertoire 100 times to 5,000 TCRs. CDR3 similarity networks were constructed using string-kernel similarity of amino acid triplets, with links drawn between CDR3s whose pairwise similarity was above 0.82. The public sequencing data were trimmed at Q25 with fastp and processed into clonotypes with MiXCR by TCRdb, which kept only in-frame beta chains. Entries are consolidated by CDR3 protein sequence, retaining the most common genes and DNA. The V and J calls and clone size are TCRdb's, not the authors'. In all, the sample holds some 10,000 distinct CDR3 sequences, and 4.5% to 6.5% of those were seen once. 9.5% to 15% of the sample lies in the top ten.

The study at large found these results: Confirming at a functional level the hypothesis that regional TCRs recognize regional mutations was considered to require additional single-cell paired TCR alpha and beta sequencing. Counts of ubiquitous and regional expanded TCRs correlated with counts of ubiquitous and regional nonsynonymous mutations, respectively. The tumor nonsynonymous mutation count correlated with the number of expanded alpha and beta TCRs within the tumor. Estimated TCR-seq coverage of tumor T cells was only approximately 7.4% for alpha chains and around 14% for beta chains.

Sequencing used lung tumor tissue, obtained at surgery. This chain joins TRBV5-4 to TRBJ2-5; 9 bases in the junction line up with TRBD1. The clonotype comes from a male donor with early-stage non-small cell lung cancer. The DNA reads as follows: TGTGCCAGCAGCTTACAGGGGGCAAAAGAGACCCAGTACTTC. Its protein reads: CASSLQGAKETQYF.